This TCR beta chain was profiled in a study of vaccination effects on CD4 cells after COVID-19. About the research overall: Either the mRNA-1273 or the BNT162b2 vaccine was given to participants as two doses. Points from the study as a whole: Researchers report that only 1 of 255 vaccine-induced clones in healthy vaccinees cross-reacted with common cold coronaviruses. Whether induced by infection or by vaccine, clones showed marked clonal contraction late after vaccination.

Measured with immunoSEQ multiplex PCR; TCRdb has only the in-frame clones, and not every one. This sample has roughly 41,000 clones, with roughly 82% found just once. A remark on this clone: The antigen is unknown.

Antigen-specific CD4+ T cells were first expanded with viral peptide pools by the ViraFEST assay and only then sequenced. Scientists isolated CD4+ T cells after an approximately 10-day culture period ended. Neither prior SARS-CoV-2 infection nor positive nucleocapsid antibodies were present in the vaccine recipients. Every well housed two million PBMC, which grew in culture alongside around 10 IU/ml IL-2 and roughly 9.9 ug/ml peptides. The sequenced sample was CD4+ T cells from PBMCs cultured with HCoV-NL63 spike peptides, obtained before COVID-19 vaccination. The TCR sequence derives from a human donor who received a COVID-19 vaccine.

CDR3 region: CASTRGVITEAFF. CDR3 DNA sequence: TGTGCCAGCACCAGGGGAGTGATCACTGAAGCTTTCTTT. The genes are TRBV12-3 or TRBV12-4 and TRBJ1-1; TRBD1 might be the D (6 bases). CDR3 length equals 13 residues. Trimming took 7 bases from V and 4 from J, leaving 13 bases between them.